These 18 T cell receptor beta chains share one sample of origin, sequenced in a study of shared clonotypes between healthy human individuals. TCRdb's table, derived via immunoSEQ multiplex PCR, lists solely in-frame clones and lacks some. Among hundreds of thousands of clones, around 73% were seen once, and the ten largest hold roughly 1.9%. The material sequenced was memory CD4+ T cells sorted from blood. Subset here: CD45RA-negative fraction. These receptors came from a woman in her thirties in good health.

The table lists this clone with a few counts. DNA of the CDR3: TGTGCCAGCAGGTCGGGACAGGGGGTGGTGGACGGCTACACCTTC. This sequence encodes CASRSGQGVVDGYTF. The chain couples TRBV28 to TRBJ1-2; 11 bases line up with TRBD1. This CDR3 spans 15 amino acids. The V gene end was trimmed by 6 bases and the J gene end by 8 bases; junction bases not matched to a gene: 11. Looked up from germline, CDR1 is MDHEN and CDR2 is SYDVKM.

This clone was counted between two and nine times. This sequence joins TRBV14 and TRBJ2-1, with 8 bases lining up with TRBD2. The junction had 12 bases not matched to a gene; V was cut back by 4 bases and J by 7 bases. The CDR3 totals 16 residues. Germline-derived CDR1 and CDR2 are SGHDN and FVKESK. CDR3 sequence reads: CASSRSGGGRINEQFF. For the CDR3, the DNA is TGTGCCAGCAGCCGCTCCGGGGGCGGGAGGATAAATGAGCAGTTCTTC.

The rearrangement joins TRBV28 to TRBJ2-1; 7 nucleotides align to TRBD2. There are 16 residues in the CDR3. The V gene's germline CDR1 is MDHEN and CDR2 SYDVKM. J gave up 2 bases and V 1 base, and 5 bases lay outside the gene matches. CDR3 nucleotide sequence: TGTGCCAGCAGTTTATCGGCTAGCGGAGCCTACAATGAGCAGTTCTTC. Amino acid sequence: CASSLSASGAYNEQFF. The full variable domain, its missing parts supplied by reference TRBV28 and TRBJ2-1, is DVKVTQSSRYLVKRTGEKVFLECVQDMDHENMFWYRQDPGLGLRLIYFSYDVKMKEKGDIPEGYSVSREKKERFSLILESASTNQTSMYLCASSLSASGAYNEQFFGPGTRLTVL.

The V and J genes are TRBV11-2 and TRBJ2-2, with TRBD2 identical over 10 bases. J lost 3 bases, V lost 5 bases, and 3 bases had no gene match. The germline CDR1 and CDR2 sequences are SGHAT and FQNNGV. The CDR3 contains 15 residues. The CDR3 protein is CASSKGLAHTGELFF. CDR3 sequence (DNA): TGTGCCAGCAGCAAGGGACTAGCGCACACCGGGGAGCTGTTTTTT.

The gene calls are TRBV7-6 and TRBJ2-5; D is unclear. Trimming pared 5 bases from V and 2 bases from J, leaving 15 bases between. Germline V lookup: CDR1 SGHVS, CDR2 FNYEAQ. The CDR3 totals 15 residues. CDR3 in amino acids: CASSAMLFRQETQYF. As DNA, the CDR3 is TGTGCCAGCAGCGCTATGTTGTTTCGTCAAGAGACCCAGTACTTC.

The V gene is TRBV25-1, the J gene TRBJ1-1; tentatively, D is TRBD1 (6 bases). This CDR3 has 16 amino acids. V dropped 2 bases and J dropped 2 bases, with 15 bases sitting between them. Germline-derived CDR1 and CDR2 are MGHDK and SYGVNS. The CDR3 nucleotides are TGTGCCAGCAGTGAAAGGGGAGGGACACATAACACTGAAGCTTTCTTT. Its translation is CASSERGGTHNTEAFF.

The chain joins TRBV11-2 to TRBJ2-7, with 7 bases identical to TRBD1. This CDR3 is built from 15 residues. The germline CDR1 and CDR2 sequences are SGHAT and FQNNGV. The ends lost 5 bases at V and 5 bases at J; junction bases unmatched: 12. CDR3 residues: CASSQEPTRGHEQYF. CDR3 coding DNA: TGTGCCAGCAGCCAAGAACCCACGAGGGGGCACGAGCAGTACTTC.

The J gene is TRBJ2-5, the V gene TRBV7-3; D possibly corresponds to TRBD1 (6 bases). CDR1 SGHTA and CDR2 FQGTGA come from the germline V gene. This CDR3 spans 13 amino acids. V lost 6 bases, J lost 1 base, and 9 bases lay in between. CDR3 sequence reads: CASSRGIQETQYF. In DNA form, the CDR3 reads TGTGCCAGCAGTAGGGGGATCCAAGAGACCCAGTACTTC.

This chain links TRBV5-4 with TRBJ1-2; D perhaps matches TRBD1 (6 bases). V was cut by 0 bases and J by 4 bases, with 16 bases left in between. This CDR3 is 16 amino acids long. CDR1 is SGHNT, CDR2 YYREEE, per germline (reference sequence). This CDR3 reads CASSLGPGHQIYGYTF. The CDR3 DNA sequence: TGTGCCAGCAGCTTGGGACCGGGACACCAGATCTATGGCTACACCTTC. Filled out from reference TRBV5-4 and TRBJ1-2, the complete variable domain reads ETGVTQSPTHLIKTRGQQVTLRCSSQSGHNTVSWYQQALGQGPQFIFQYYREEENGRGNFPPRFSGLQFPNYSSELNVNALELDDSALYLCASSLGPGHQIYGYTFGSGTRLTVV.

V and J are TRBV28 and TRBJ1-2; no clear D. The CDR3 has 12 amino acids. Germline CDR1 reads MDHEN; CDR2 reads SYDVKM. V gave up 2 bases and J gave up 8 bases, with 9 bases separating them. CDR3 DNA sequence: TGTGCCAGCAGTTTACGTCATGGGGGCTACACCTTC. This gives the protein CASSLRHGGYTF.

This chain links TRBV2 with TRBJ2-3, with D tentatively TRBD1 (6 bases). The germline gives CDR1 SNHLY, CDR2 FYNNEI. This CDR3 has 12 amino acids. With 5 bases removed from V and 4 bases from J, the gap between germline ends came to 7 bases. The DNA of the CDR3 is TGTGCCAGCAGTCCAGGGGCAGATACGCAGTATTTT. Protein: CASSPGADTQYF.

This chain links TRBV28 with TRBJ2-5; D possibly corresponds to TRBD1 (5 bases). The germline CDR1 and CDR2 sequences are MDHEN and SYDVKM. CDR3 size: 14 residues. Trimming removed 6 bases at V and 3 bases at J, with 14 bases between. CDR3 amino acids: CASSTKQEKETQYF. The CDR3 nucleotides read TGTGCCAGCAGCACTAAACAGGAGAAAGAGACCCAGTACTTC.

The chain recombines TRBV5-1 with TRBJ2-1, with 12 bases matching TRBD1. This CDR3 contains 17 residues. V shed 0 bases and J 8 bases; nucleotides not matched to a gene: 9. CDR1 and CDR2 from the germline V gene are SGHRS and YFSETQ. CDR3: CASSLDVAGQGADEQFF. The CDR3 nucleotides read TGCGCCAGCAGCTTGGATGTAGCGGGACAGGGGGCGGATGAGCAGTTCTTC.

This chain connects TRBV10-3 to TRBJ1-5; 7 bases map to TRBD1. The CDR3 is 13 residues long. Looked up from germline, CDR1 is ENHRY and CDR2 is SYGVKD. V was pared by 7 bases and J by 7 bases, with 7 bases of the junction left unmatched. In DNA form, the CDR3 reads TGTGCCATCACACAGGGGCTGGGACAGCCCCAGCATTTT. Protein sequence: CAITQGLGQPQHF.

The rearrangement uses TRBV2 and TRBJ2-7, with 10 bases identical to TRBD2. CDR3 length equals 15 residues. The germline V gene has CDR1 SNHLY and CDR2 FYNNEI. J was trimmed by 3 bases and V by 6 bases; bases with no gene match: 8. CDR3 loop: CASSLLTSGLYEQYF. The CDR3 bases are TGTGCCAGCAGCCTTCTGACTAGCGGGCTCTACGAGCAGTACTTC.

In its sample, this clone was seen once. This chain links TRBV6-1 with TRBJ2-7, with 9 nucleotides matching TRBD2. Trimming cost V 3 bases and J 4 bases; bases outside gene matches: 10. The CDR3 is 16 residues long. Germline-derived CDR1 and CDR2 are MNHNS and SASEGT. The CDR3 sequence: CASSDLAGEGSYEQYF. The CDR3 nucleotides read TGTGCCAGCAGTGATTTAGCGGGAGAGGGTAGTTACGAGCAGTACTTC.

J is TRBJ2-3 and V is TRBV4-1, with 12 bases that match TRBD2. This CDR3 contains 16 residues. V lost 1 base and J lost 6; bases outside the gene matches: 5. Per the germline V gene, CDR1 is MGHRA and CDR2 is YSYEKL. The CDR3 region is CASSQGLAGVGDTQYF. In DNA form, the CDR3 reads TGCGCCAGCAGCCAAGGACTAGCGGGAGTAGGTGATACGCAGTATTTT.

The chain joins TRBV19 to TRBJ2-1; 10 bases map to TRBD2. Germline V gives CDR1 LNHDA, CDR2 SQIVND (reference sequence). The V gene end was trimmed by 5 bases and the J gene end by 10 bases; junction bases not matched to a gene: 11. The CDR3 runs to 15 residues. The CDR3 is CASSRASGRQGEQFF. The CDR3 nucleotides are TGTGCCAGTAGTCGGGCTAGCGGGAGACAGGGAGAGCAGTTCTTC.